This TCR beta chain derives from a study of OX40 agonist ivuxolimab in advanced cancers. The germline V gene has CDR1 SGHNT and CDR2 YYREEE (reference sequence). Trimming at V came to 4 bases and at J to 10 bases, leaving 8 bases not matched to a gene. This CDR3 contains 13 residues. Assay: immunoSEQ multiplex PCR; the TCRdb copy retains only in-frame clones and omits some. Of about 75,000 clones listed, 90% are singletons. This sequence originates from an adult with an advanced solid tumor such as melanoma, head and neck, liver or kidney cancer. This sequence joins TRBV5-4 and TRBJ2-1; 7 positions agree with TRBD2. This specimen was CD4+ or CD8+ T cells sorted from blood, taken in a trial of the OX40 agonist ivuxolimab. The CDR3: CASSPDLGGEQFF. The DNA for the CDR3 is TGTGCCAGCAGCCCGGACTTGGGGGGGGAGCAGTTCTTC.